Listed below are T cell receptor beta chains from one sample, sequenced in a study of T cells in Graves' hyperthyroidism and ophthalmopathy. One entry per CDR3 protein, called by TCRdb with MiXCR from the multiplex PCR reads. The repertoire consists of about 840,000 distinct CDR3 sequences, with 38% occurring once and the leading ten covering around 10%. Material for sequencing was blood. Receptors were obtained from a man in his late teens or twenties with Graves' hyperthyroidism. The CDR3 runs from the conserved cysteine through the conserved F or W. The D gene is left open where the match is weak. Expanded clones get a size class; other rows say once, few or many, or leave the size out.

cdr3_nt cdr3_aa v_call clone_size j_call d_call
TGCAGTGCTAGAGATACCATGACTAGCGGGGGGGCGAGGACCTACGAGCAGTACTTC CSARDTMTSGGARTYEQYF TRBV20-1 - TRBJ2-7 TRBD2
TGTGCCAGCAGTTCACTACCCGGGACCCAACCCTCTCACGAGCAGTACTTC CASSSLPGTQPSHEQYF TRBV12-3/TRBV12-4 - TRBJ2-7 -
TGTGCCAGTAGCCCTAAGGCCCAGACTTTC CASSPKAQTF TRBV19 - TRBJ2-6 -
TGTGCCAGCAGCTTCGGGGACAGATGGACCCAGTACTTC CASSFGDRWTQYF TRBV7-2 - TRBJ2-5 TRBD1
TGCAGCCCGCCCGACTCTGGGGCCAACGTCCTGACTTTC CSPPDSGANVLTF TRBV29-1 - TRBJ2-6 -
TGTGCCAGCAGTTTCGGGACTTTAGATGCTTTC CASSFGTLDAF TRBV12-3/TRBV12-4 - TRBJ2-5 -
TGTGCCAGCAGTACAAGGAACACTGAAGCTTTCTTT CASSTRNTEAFF TRBV2 many TRBJ1-1 -
TGCGCCAGCAGCCAAGATGAGGATCAGCCCCAGCATTTT CASSQDEDQPQHF TRBV4-3 many TRBJ1-5 -
TGTGCCAGCAGCGCCTACCGGGACAGGGGCGAGCAGTACTTC CASSAYRDRGEQYF TRBV5-4 - TRBJ2-7 TRBD1
TGTGCCAGCAGCTCCTTTGGGAAGGGCTCTACTGAAAAACTGTTTTTT CASSSFGKGSTEKLFF TRBV7-9 few TRBJ1-4 -
TGCGCCAGCAGAGGACCACCCGACGGCGAGCAGTACTTC CASRGPPDGEQYF TRBV10-1 - TRBJ2-7 -